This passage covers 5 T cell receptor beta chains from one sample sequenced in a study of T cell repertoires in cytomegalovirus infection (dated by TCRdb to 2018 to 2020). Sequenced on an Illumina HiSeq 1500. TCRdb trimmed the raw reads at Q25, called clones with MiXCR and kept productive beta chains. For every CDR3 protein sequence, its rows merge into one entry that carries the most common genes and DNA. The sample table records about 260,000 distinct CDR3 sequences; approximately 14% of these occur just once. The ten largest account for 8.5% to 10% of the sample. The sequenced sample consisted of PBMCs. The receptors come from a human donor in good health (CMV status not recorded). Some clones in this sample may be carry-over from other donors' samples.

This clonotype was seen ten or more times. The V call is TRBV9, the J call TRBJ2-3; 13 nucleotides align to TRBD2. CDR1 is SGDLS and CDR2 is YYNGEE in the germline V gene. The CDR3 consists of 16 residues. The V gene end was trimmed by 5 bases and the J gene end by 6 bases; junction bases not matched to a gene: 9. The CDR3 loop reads CASSQGLAGVSDTQYF. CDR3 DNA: TGTGCCAGCAGTCAAGGACTAGCGGGGGTTTCGGATACGCAGTATTTT.

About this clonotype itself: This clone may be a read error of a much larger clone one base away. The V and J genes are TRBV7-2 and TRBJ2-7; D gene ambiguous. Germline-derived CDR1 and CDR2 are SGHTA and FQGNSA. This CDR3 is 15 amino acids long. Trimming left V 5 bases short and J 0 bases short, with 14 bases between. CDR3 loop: CTSSHSAAASYEQYF. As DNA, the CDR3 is TGTACCAGCAGCCACTCGGCGGCGGCCTCCTACGAGCAGTACTTC.

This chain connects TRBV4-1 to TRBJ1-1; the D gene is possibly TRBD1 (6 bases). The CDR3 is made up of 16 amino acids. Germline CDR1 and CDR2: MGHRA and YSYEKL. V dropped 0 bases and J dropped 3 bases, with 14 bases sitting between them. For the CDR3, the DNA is TGCGCCAGCAGCCAAGATCCGGGGGCGCTGGACACTGAAGCTTTCTTT. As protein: CASSQDPGALDTEAFF.

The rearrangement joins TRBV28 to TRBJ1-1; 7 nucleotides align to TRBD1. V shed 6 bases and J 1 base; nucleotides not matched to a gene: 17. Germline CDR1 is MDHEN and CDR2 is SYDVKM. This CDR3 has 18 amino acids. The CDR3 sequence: CASSLSGGATGKNTEAFF. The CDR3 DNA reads TGTGCCAGCAGCCTTTCGGGCGGCGCGACAGGGAAGAACACTGAAGCTTTCTTT.

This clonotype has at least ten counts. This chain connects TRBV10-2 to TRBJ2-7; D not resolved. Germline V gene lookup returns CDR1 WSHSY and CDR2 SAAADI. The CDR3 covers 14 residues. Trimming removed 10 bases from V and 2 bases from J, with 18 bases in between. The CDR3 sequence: CATSRDIRPYEQYF. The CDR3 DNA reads TGCGCCACCTCCCGAGACATCCGCCCCTACGAGCAGTACTTC.